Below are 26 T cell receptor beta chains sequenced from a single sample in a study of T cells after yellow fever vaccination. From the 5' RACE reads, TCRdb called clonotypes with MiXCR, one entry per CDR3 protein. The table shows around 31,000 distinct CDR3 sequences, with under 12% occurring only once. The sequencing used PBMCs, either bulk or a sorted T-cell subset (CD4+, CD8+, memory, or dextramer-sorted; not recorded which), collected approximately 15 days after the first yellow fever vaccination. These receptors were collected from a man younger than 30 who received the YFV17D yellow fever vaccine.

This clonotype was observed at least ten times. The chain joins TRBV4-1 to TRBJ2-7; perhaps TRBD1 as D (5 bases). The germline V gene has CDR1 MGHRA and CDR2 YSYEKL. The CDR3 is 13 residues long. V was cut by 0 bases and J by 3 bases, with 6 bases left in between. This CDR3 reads CASSQDDSYEQYF. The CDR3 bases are TGCGCCAGCAGCCAAGATGACAGCTACGAGCAGTACTTC.

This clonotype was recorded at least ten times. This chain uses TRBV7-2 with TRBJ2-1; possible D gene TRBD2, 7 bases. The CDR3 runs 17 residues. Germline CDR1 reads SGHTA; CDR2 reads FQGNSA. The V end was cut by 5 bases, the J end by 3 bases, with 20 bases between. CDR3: CASSPGRGGGIYNEQFF. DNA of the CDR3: TGTGCCAGCAGCCCCGGTAGAGGGGGGGGCATCTACAATGAGCAGTTCTTC.

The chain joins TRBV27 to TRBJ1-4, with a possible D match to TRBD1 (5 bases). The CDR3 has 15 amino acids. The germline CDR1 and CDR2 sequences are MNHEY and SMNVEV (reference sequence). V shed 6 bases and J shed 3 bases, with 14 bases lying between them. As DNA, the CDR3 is TGTGCCAGCAGGAGAAGGGGAATAGCTAATGAAAAACTGTTTTTT. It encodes CASRRRGIANEKLFF.

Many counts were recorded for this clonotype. CDR3 DNA: TGCGCCACCGGGGTCGGGACGGTGGAACGTGAGGTCGAGCAGTACGTC. Translated, it gives CATGVGTVEREVEQYV. This chain links TRBV10-1 with TRBJ2-7; D could derive from TRBD1 or TRBD2 (5 bases each). Germline assignment: CDR1 WNHNN and CDR2 SYGVQD (reference sequence). This CDR3 is 16 amino acids long. V was trimmed by 10 bases and J by 6 bases, leaving 28 bases between them.

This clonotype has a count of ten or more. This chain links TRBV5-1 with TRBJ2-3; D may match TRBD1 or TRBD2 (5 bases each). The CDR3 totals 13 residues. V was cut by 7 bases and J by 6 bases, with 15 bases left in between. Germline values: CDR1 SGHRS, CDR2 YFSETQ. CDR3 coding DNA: TGCGCCAGCCGGGACGTAAACGAGGATACGCAGTATTTT. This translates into CASRDVNEDTQYF.

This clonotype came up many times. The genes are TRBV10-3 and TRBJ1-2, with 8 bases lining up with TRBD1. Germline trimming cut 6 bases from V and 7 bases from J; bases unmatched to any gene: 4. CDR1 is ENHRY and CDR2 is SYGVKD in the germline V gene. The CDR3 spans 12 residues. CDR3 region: CAIRKDRAGYTF. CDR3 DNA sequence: TGTGCCATCAGGAAGGACAGGGCTGGCTACACCTTC.

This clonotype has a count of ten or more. CDR3 in DNA: TGTGCCAGCAGCCAGGACACCCAACCCAATCAGCCCCAGCATTTT. It codes for CASSQDTQPNQPQHF. The chain combines TRBV3-1 with TRBJ1-5; TRBD1 might be the D (5 bases). CDR1 is LGHDT and CDR2 is YNNKEL in the germline V gene (reference sequence). V lost 3 bases and J 3 bases, leaving 12 bases between the germline ends. CDR3 length: 15 residues.

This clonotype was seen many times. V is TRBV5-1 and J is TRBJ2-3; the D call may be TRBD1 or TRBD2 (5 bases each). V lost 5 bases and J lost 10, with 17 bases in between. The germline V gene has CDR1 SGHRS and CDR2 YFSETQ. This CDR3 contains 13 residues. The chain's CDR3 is CASSDGALDAQYF. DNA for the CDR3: TGCGCCAGCAGTGACGGGGCCCTAGACGCGCAGTATTTT.

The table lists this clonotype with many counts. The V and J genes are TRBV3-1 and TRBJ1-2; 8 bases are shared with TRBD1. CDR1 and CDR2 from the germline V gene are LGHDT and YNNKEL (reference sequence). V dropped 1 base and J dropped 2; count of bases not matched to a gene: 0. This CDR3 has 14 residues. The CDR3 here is CASSQGTGNYGYTF. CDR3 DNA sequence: TGTGCCAGCAGCCAAGGGACAGGGAACTATGGCTACACCTTC.

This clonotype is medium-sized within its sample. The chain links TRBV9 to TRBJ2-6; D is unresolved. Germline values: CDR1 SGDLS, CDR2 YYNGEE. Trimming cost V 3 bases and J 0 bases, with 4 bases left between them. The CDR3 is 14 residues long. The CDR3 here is CASSADSGANVLTF. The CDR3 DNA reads TGTGCCAGCAGCGCGGACTCTGGGGCCAACGTCCTGACTTTC.

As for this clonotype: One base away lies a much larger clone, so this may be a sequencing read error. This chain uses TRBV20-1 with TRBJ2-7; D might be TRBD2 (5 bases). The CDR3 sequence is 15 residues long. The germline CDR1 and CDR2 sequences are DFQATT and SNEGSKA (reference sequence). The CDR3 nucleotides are TGCAGTGCTTCGATGGAGGCAGCCAGCACTTACGAGCACTACTTC. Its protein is CSASMEAASTYEHYF.

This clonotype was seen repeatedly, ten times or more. The CDR3 loop is CASSEQVYGYTF. Here the CDR3 DNA reads TGTGCCAGCAGCGAACAAGTTTATGGCTACACCTTC. The V gene is TRBV7-9, the J gene TRBJ1-2; no clear D gene. Germline V gene lookup returns CDR1 SEHNR and CDR2 FQNEAQ (reference sequence). The V gene lost 5 bases and the J gene lost 5 bases, with 9 bases spanning the gap. The CDR3 is 12 residues long.

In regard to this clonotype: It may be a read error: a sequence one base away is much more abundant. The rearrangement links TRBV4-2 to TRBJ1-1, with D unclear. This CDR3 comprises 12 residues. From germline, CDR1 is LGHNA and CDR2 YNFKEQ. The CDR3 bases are TGTGCCAGCAGCCAAGTAAAAACTGTAGCTTTCTTT. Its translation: CASSQVKTVAFF.

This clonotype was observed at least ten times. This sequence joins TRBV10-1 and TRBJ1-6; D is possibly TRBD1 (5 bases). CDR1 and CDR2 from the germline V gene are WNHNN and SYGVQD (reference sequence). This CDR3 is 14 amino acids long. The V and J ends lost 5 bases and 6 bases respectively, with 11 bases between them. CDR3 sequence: CASSRQSVNSPLHF. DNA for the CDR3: TGCGCCAGCAGTCGACAGTCGGTTAATTCACCCCTCCACTTT.

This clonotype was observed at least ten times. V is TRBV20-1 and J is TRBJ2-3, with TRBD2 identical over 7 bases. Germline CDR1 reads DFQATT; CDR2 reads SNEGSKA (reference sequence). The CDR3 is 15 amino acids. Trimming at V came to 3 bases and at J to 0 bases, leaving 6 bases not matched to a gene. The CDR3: CSARVVRGSTDTQYF. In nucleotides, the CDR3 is TGCAGTGCTAGGGTGGTGCGGGGGAGCACAGATACGCAGTATTTT.

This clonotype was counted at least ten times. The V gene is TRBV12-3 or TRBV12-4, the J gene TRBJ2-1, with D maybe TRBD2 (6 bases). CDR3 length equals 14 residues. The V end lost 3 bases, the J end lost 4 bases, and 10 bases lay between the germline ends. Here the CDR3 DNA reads TGTGCCAGCAGTTTGCTGGGGGGTTACAATGAGCAGTTCTTC. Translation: CASSLLGGYNEQFF.

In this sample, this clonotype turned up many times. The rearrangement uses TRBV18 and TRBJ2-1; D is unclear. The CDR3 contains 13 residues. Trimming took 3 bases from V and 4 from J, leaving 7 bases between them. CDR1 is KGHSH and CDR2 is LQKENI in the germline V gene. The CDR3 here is CASSPRDYNEQFF. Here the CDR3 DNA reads TGTGCCAGCTCACCTAGAGATTACAATGAGCAGTTCTTC.

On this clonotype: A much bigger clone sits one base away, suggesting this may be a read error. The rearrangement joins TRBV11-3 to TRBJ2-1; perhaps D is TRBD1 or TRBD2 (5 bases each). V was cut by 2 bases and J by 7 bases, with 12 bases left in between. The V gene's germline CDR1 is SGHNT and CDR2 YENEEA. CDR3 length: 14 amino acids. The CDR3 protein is CASSLWDAGNEQFF. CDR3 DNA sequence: TGTGCCAGCAGCTTATGGGACGCCGGGAATGAGCAGTTCTTC.

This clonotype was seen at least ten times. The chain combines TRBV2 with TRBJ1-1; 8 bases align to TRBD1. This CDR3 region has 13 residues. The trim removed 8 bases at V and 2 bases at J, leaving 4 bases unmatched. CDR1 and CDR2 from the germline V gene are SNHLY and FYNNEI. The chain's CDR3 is CASEGQANTEAFF. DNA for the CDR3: TGTGCCAGCGAGGGACAGGCAAACACTGAAGCTTTCTTT. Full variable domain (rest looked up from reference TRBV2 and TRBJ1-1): EPEVTQTPSHQVTQMGQEVILRCVPISNHLYFYWYRQILGQKVEFLVSFYNNEISEKSEIFDDQFSVERPDGSNFTLKIRSTKLEDSAMYFCASEGQANTEAFFGQGTRLTVV.

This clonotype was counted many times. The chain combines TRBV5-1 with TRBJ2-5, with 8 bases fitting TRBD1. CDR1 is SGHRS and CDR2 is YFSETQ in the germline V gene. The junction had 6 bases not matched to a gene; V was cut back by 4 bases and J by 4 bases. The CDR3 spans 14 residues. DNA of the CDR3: TGCGCCAGCAGCCCCAGGACAGGGCGAGAGACCCAGTACTTC. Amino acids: CASSPRTGRETQYF. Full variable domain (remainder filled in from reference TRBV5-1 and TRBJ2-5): KAGVTQTPRYLIKTRGQQVTLSCSPISGHRSVSWYQQTPGQGLQFLFEYFSETQRNKGNFPGRFSGRQFSNSRSEMNVSTLELGDSALYLCASSPRTGRETQYFGPGTRLLVL.

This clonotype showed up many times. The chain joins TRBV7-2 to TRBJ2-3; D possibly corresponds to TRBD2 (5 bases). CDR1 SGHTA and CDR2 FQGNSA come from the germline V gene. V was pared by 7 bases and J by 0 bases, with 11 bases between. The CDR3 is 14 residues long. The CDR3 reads CASNGLPSTDTQYF. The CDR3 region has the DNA TGTGCCAGCAACGGACTTCCTAGCACAGATACGCAGTATTTT.

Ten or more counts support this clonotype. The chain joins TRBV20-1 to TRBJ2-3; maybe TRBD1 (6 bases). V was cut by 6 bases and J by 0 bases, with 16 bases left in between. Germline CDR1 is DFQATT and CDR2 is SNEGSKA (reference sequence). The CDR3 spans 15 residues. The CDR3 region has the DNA TGCAGTGCCAGGACAGCCTTCGATAGCACAGATACGCAGTATTTT. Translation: CSARTAFDSTDTQYF.

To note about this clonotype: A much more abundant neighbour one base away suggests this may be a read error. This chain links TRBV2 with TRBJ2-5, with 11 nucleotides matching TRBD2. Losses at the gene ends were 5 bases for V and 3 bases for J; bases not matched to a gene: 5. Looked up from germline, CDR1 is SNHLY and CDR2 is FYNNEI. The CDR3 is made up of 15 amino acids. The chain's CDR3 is CASSNPGLAEETQYF. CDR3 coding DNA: TGTGCCAGCAGTAACCCGGGACTAGCGGAAGAGACCCAGTACTTC.

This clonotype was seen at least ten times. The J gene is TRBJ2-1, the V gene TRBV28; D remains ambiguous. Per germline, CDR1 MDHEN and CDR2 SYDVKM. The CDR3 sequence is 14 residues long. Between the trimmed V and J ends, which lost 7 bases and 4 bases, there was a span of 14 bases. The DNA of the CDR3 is TGTGCCAGCATCAGGCCCGAATCATACAATGAGCAGTTCTTC. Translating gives CASIRPESYNEQFF.

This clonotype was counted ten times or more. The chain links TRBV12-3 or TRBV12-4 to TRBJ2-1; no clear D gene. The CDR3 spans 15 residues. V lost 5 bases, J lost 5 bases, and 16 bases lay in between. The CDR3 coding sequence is TGTGCCAGCAGTCGGCGTGGGGTGGGGAACAATGAGCAGTTCTTC. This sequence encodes CASSRRGVGNNEQFF.

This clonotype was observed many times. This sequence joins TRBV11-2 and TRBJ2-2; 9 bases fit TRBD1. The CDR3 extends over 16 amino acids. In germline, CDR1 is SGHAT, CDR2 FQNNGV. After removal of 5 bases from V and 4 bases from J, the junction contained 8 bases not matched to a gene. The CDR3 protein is CASSKTGQGSTGELFF. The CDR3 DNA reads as TGTGCCAGCAGCAAAACTGGACAGGGGAGCACCGGGGAGCTGTTTTTT.